The 32 T cell receptor beta chains below all came from one sample that was sequenced in a study of cytomegalovirus exposure and HLA in healthy donors. Some clones are missing from TCRdb's copy, which holds only in-frame ones; the method was immunoSEQ multiplex PCR. The sample carries around 240,000 clones, 90% recorded once. The specimen was PBMCs. All receptors derive from a woman under 30 in good health and CMV-seronegative.

With respect to this clone: Other DNA sequences in this sample translate to the same CDR3. CDR3 nucleotides: TGTGCCAGCAGCCCTCTAGCGGGGGGAACAGATACGCAGTATTTT. Translated: CASSPLAGGTDTQYF. The gene calls are TRBV27 and TRBJ2-3; 11 nucleotides line up with TRBD2. J lost 3 bases, V lost 6 bases, and 5 bases had no gene match. The CDR3 loop spans 15 amino acids. Germline loops: CDR1 MNHEY, CDR2 SMNVEV (reference sequence).

This rearrangement joins TRBV28 to TRBJ2-3; TRBD2 matches at 11 bases. CDR1 and CDR2 (germline): MDHEN, SYDVKM. Trimming cost V 2 bases and J 4 bases; bases outside gene matches: 14. The CDR3 covers 19 residues. CDR3 loop: CASSLPTVRTSGRSDTQYF. The CDR3 coding sequence is TGTGCCAGCAGTTTACCAACCGTGAGGACTAGCGGGCGGTCAGATACGCAGTATTTT.

This clone was found once. This sequence joins TRBV6-6 and TRBJ2-2; D gene uncertain. Trimming removed 6 bases at V and 0 bases at J, with 8 bases between. CDR1 and CDR2 (germline): MNHNY, SVGAGI (reference sequence). The CDR3 runs 14 residues. CDR3 nucleotides: TGTGCCAGCAGCCGCACACCGAACACCGGGGAGCTGTTTTTT. It codes for CASSRTPNTGELFF.

This sequence joins TRBV4-3 and TRBJ1-1; the match to TRBD1 covers 8 bases. The V gene's germline CDR1 is LGHNA and CDR2 YSLEER. The CDR3 has 14 amino acids. The V and J ends lost 4 bases and 6 bases, in that order; junction bases with no gene match: 7. CDR3 residues: CASSRMTGDAEAFF. The CDR3 region has the DNA TGCGCCAGCAGCCGTATGACAGGGGACGCTGAAGCTTTCTTT.

The gene calls are TRBV6-5 and TRBJ2-2; D might be TRBD1 (5 bases). With 2 bases removed from V and 4 bases from J, the gap between germline ends came to 14 bases. CDR3 length equals 16 residues. CDR1 and CDR2 from the germline V gene are MNHEY and SVGAGI. The DNA of the CDR3 is TGTGCCAGCAGTTACCCTGGTGGCCAGGGCACCGGGGAGCTGTTTTTT. As protein: CASSYPGGQGTGELFF.

CDR3 in DNA: TGTGCCAGTAGTATGCTACAGCCTGCAACTAATGAAAAACTGTTTTTT. Translating it yields CASSMLQPATNEKLFF. The V and J genes are TRBV19 and TRBJ1-4; D unresolved. Germline CDR1 LNHDA, CDR2 SQIVND (reference sequence). The CDR3 contains 16 residues. V was cut by 3 bases and J by 0 bases, with 11 bases left in between.

About this clone: A read error may account for a junction end that differs from germline. The gene calls are TRBV6-6 and TRBJ1-2, with 8 bases aligning to TRBD1. The CDR3 runs 14 residues. Germline CDR1 is MNHNY and CDR2 is SVGAGI (reference sequence). CDR3 protein: CASSNSPGGIGYTF. In nucleotides, the CDR3 is TGTGCCAGCAGTAACTCCCCAGGGGGCATTGGCTACACCTTC.

The rearrangement joins TRBV29-1 to TRBJ2-2; 8 bases agree with TRBD1. Looked up from germline, CDR1 is SQVTM and CDR2 is ANQGSEA. There are 15 residues in the CDR3. V lost 1 base and J lost 1; bases outside the gene matches: 2. CDR3 sequence (DNA): TGCAGCGTTGAAGGGGGACAGGAGAACACCGGGGAGCTGTTTTTT. It encodes CSVEGGQENTGELFF.

J is TRBJ1-1 and V is TRBV6-5; D gene uncertain. CDR1 MNHEY and CDR2 SVGAGI come from the germline V gene. The CDR3 has 13 residues. The germline V and J ends were trimmed by 2 bases and 3 bases, with 7 bases remaining between them. The DNA for the CDR3 is TGTGCCAGCAGTTACGATCGGGACACTGAAGCTTTCTTT. This gives the protein CASSYDRDTEAFF.

This clone was recorded only once. The V gene is TRBV25-1, the J gene TRBJ2-2; 11 positions agree with TRBD2. J was trimmed by 3 bases and V by 0 bases; bases with no gene match: 6. CDR1 is MGHDK and CDR2 is SYGVNS in the germline V gene. CDR3 length equals 18 residues. The CDR3 here is CASSEYDVAGGHTGELFF. The CDR3 coding sequence is TGTGCCAGCAGTGAATATGATGTAGCGGGGGGGCACACCGGGGAGCTGTTTTTT. Variable domain in full (rest from reference TRBV25-1 and TRBJ2-2): EADIYQTPRYLVIGTGKKITLECSQTMGHDKMYWYQQDPGMELHLIHYSYGVNSTEKGDLSSESTVSRIRTEHFPLTLESARPSHTSQYLCASSEYDVAGGHTGELFFGEGSRLTVL.

The rearrangement links TRBV23-1 to TRBJ2-3; 11 bases line up with TRBD2. TRBV23-1 is labeled an ORF, and its function is uncertain. V lost 2 bases and J lost 4; bases outside the gene matches: 14. This CDR3 region has 19 residues. CDR3 bases: TGCGCCAGCAGTCAAATTCCGACCCCTAGCGGGGGGAGGCCAGATACGCAGTATTTT. Its translation is CASSQIPTPSGGRPDTQYF.

The chain employs TRBV30 and TRBJ1-5, with a possible D match to TRBD1 (6 bases). Germline CDR1 is GTSNPN and CDR2 is SVGIG (reference sequence). V gave up 4 bases and J gave up 4 bases, with 8 bases separating them. The CDR3 totals 12 residues. CDR3 loop: CAWTGENQPQHF. The CDR3 DNA reads TGTGCCTGGACAGGGGAAAATCAGCCCCAGCATTTT. The variable domain in full, with the rest retrieved from reference TRBV30 and TRBJ1-5, is SQTIHQWPATLVQPVGSPLSLECTVEGTSNPNLYWYRQAAGRGLQLLFYSVGIGQISSEVPQNLSASRPQDRQFILSSKKLLLSDSGFYLCAWTGENQPQHFGDGTRLSIL.

As DNA, the CDR3 is TGTGCCAGCAGCCCCTCGTCTGGACAGGGCGCCCAGGCTTTCTTT. Its protein product is CASSPSSGQGAQAFF. This chain connects TRBV9 to TRBJ1-1, with 8 nucleotides matching TRBD1. V was pared by 4 bases and J by 11 bases, with 16 bases of the junction left unmatched. The germline V gene has CDR1 SGDLS and CDR2 YYNGEE. This CDR3 has 15 amino acids.

This rearrangement joins TRBV28 to TRBJ1-3; D is unclear. CDR3 size: 15 residues. Trimming stripped 5 bases from V and 0 bases from J, with 11 bases between. CDR1 and CDR2 from the germline V gene are MDHEN and SYDVKM. The CDR3 loop reads CASSPPVNSGNTIYF. CDR3 bases: TGTGCCAGCAGTCCCCCAGTGAACTCTGGAAACACCATATATTTT. Combining the CDR3 with reference TRBV28 and TRBJ1-3 gives the whole variable domain DVKVTQSSRYLVKRTGEKVFLECVQDMDHENMFWYRQDPGLGLRLIYFSYDVKMKEKGDIPEGYSVSREKKERFSLILESASTNQTSMYLCASSPPVNSGNTIYFGEGSWLTVV.

The V and J genes are TRBV7-2 and TRBJ2-1, with 13 bases fitting TRBD2. V lost 3 bases and J lost 5; bases outside the gene matches: 13. The germline V gene encodes CDR1 SGHTA and CDR2 FQGNSA. This CDR3 comprises 19 residues. CDR3 sequence (DNA): TGTGCCAGCAGCTTGCGACTAGCGGGGGGCGTTACTGGAAACAATGAGCAGTTCTTC. Encoded protein: CASSLRLAGGVTGNNEQFF.

This clone was counted once. This chain joins TRBV27 and TRBJ2-1, with TRBD2 matching 8 bases. CDR1 and CDR2 from the germline V gene are MNHEY and SMNVEV (reference sequence). V gave up 3 bases and J gave up 8 bases; unmatched junction bases: 9. CDR3 length: 15 residues. The CDR3: CASSFGLAARHEQFF. As DNA, the CDR3 is TGTGCCAGCAGTTTCGGACTAGCCGCCCGTCATGAGCAGTTCTTC.

The V gene is TRBV7-9, the J gene TRBJ1-5; D is uncertain. This CDR3 has 14 residues. Trimming took off 0 bases at V and 4 bases at J, with 7 bases between the two ends. CDR1 and CDR2 from the germline V gene are SEHNR and FQNEAQ (reference sequence). The CDR3 DNA is TGTGCCAGCAGCTTAGCCCCATCAAATCAGCCCCAGCATTTT. Translation: CASSLAPSNQPQHF. Complete variable domain (other parts from reference TRBV7-9 and TRBJ1-5): DTGVSQNPRHKITKRGQNVTFRCDPISEHNRLYWYRQTLGQGPEFLTYFQNEAQLEKSRLLSDRFSAERPKGSFSTLEIQRTEQGDSAMYLCASSLAPSNQPQHFGDGTRLSIL.

This CDR3 is CASSLRGIRNEQFF. CDR3 in DNA: TGTGCCAGCAGTCTCCGGGGGATAAGGAATGAGCAGTTCTTC. V gene TRBV2 combines with J gene TRBJ2-1, with D possibly TRBD2 on 6 matching bases. CDR3 length equals 14 residues. Trimming left V 5 bases short and J 7 bases short, with 15 bases between. Looked up from germline, CDR1 is SNHLY and CDR2 is FYNNEI.

This sequence joins TRBV28 and TRBJ1-1; 10 bases match TRBD1. V lost 6 bases and J lost 2; bases outside the gene matches: 6. Germline V gene data show CDR1 as MDHEN and CDR2 as SYDVKM. The CDR3 is 15 amino acids. The DNA for the CDR3 is TGTGCCAGCAGGGACAGGGGGTCCCTTAACACTGAAGCTTTCTTT. It translates to CASRDRGSLNTEAFF. Based on the CDR3 plus reference TRBV28 and TRBJ1-1, the full variable domain is DVKVTQSSRYLVKRTGEKVFLECVQDMDHENMFWYRQDPGLGLRLIYFSYDVKMKEKGDIPEGYSVSREKKERFSLILESASTNQTSMYLCASRDRGSLNTEAFFGQGTRLTVV.

This clone was counted once. V gene TRBV11-2 combines with J gene TRBJ2-7; 8 positions agree with TRBD2. V shed 5 bases, J shed 7 bases, and the junction held 13 bases outside the gene matches. CDR1 SGHAT and CDR2 FQNNGV come from the germline V gene. This CDR3 has 15 amino acids. The CDR3 DNA reads TGTGCCAGCAGCACGGCCCGGGGGGGTGCTAGGGAGCAGTACTTC. Protein sequence: CASSTARGGAREQYF.

The chain recombines TRBV25-1 with TRBJ1-6; a weak D match, TRBD1 (6 bases). Germline CDR1 MGHDK, CDR2 SYGVNS. The CDR3 is 18 amino acids. V was shortened by 1 base and J by 5 bases, with 18 bases between the two germline ends. In DNA form, the CDR3 reads TGTGCCAGCAGTGAATGGGCGATAAGGGGACAAAATAATTCACCCCTCCACTTT. Encoded protein: CASSEWAIRGQNNSPLHF. The whole variable domain, filled in from reference TRBV25-1 and TRBJ1-6, reads EADIYQTPRYLVIGTGKKITLECSQTMGHDKMYWYQQDPGMELHLIHYSYGVNSTEKGDLSSESTVSRIRTEHFPLTLESARPSHTSQYLCASSEWAIRGQNNSPLHFGNGTRLTVT.

J is TRBJ2-7 and V is TRBV10-2, with 7 bases identical to TRBD1. The CDR3 length is 14 residues. CDR1 WSHSY and CDR2 SAAADI come from the germline V gene. J gave up 2 bases and V 0 bases, and 1 base lay outside the gene matches. The CDR3 reads CASSESGQTYEQYF. DNA for the CDR3: TGCGCCAGCAGTGAGTCGGGACAGACCTACGAGCAGTACTTC.

The CDR3 DNA reads as TGTGCCAGTAGTATAGTTTCTATCGCAGGGGGATCAGAGACCCAGTACTTC. Translated, it gives CASSIVSIAGGSETQYF. The chain joins TRBV19 to TRBJ2-5, with TRBD1 matching 7 bases. V dropped 1 base and J dropped 4; count of bases not matched to a gene: 12. This CDR3 has 17 residues. Germline V gene sequence: CDR1 LNHDA, CDR2 SQIVND (reference sequence).

This clone appeared a single time. The J gene is TRBJ1-1, the V gene TRBV7-2, with D possibly being TRBD1 (5 bases). CDR1 SGHTA and CDR2 FQGNSA come from the germline V gene. The CDR3 runs to 15 residues. The V and J ends lost 0 bases and 5 bases respectively, with 13 bases between them. CDR3 amino acids: CASSLAGVKGTEAFF. CDR3 coding DNA: TGTGCCAGCAGCTTAGCGGGTGTGAAGGGGACTGAAGCTTTCTTT.

The genes are TRBV4-1 and TRBJ1-5; a possible D gene is TRBD1 (5 bases). CDR3 size: 17 residues. Germline loops: CDR1 MGHRA, CDR2 YSYEKL. V gave up 0 bases and J gave up 0 bases, with 12 bases separating them. The CDR3 here is CASSQERDYYSNQPQHF. For the CDR3, the DNA is TGCGCCAGCAGCCAAGAGAGGGACTATTATAGCAATCAGCCCCAGCATTTT.

The DNA of the CDR3 is TGCGCCAGCAGCCCCAGGATACCCACCGGGGAGCTGTTTTTT. It translates to CASSPRIPTGELFF. The rearrangement joins TRBV4-1 to TRBJ2-2; D not resolved. Germline V gene data show CDR1 as MGHRA and CDR2 as YSYEKL. The CDR3 has 14 residues. V gave up 4 bases and J gave up 4 bases, with 10 bases separating them.

The CDR3 spells CASSATTGGGYTF. The CDR3 region has the DNA TGTGCCAGCAGCGCGACGACAGGGGGCGGCTACACCTTC. This chain connects TRBV7-2 to TRBJ1-2; 10 nucleotides match TRBD1. The CDR3 is 13 amino acids. Germline assignment: CDR1 SGHTA and CDR2 FQGNSA. J gave up 8 bases and V 5 bases, and 5 bases lay outside the gene matches.

The gene calls are TRBV9 and TRBJ1-1; D is undetermined. V was pared by 0 bases and J by 0 bases, with 6 bases between. The CDR3 runs to 14 residues. The germline V gene has CDR1 SGDLS and CDR2 YYNGEE. The CDR3 loop reads CASSVAHMNTEAFF. DNA of the CDR3: TGTGCCAGCAGCGTAGCACATATGAACACTGAAGCTTTCTTT.

V gene TRBV4-3 combines with J gene TRBJ1-3, with D unclear. CDR1 is LGHNA, CDR2 YSLEER, per germline. Trimming left V 2 bases short and J 1 base short, with 6 bases between. The CDR3 length is 14 residues. CDR3 bases: TGCGCCAGCAGCCAACCTCGGTCTGGAAACACCATATATTTT. Protein product: CASSQPRSGNTIYF.

J is TRBJ1-4 and V is TRBV7-8; 9 bases align to TRBD1. V trimming: 1 base; J trimming: 6 bases; junction bases outside the gene matches: 9. Germline CDR1 and CDR2: SGHVS and FQNEAQ. This CDR3 is built from 17 residues. The DNA of the CDR3 is TGTGCCAGCAGCTTAGGAGGTGGGACAGGGCCCCATGAAAAACTGTTTTTT. Its protein is CASSLGGGTGPHEKLFF. The variable domain in full, with the rest retrieved from reference TRBV7-8 and TRBJ1-4, is GAGVSQSPRYKVAKRGQDVALRCDPISGHVSLFWYQQALGQGPEFLTYFQNEAQLDKSGLPSDRFFAERPEGSVSTLKIQRTQQEDSAVYLCASSLGGGTGPHEKLFFGSGTQLSVL.

The count of this clone is one. The chain carries TRBV28 and TRBJ2-4, with 14 bases matching TRBD2. This CDR3 comprises 22 residues. Germline CDR1 and CDR2: MDHEN and SYDVKM. Germline trimming cut 4 bases from V and 0 bases from J; bases unmatched to any gene: 17. The CDR3 is CASSSPFPRGLAGGLAKNIQYF. The CDR3 DNA reads TGTGCCAGCAGTTCCCCATTTCCGCGCGGACTAGCGGGGGGACTAGCCAAAAACATTCAGTACTTC.

This chain uses TRBV5-1 with TRBJ2-3; perhaps TRBD1 as D (5 bases). V was clipped by 4 bases and J by 0 bases, with 12 bases between them. This CDR3 has 15 residues. In germline, CDR1 is SGHRS, CDR2 YFSETQ. Here the CDR3 DNA reads TGCGCCAGCAGCACCGACAGTTATAGCACAGATACGCAGTATTTT. Protein product: CASSTDSYSTDTQYF.